The sequence of this T cell receptor (beta chain) was determined in a study of blood T cell repertoires in COVID-19. Study overall: Specimens from acute and convalescent COVID-19 originated in the United States, Italy and Spain. T cells, B-cell-depleted T cells, or PBMCs provided the cDNA or gDNA that served as material.

The CDR3 extends over 15 amino acids. Trimming shortened V by 5 bases and J by 0 bases, and 14 bases separated the two germline ends. Germline CDR1 reads LNHDA; CDR2 reads SQIVND (reference sequence). The data were produced by immunoSEQ multiplex PCR, yet TCRdb's version contains in-frame clones alone and is incomplete. The sample holds 35,000 to 50,000 clones, over 75% seen once. This TCR came from a woman in her fifties or sixties with acute or convalescent COVID-19. J is TRBJ2-7 and V is TRBV19; D is possibly TRBD1 (6 bases). The sample comprised peripheral blood. CDR3 residues: CASSRLQGSSYEQYF. CDR3 nucleotide sequence: TGTGCCAGTAGTCGGTTACAGGGCAGCTCCTACGAGCAGTACTTC.